A selection of T cell receptor beta chains follows, all from one sample in a study of blood T cell repertoires in COVID-19. Only in-frame clones appear in the TCRdb table, and some are missing; sequencing was by immunoSEQ multiplex PCR. The sample consists of about 96,000 clones, roughly 90% of them appearing once. What was sequenced was peripheral blood. These receptor sequences come from a human donor with COVID-19, enrolled during active disease. The donor label of this sample is uncertain. The CDR3 runs from the conserved cysteine through the conserved F or W. A D gene is named only where the DNA matches it firmly. The size field is filled for only some rows; it gives once, few, many or a size class.

abundance	v_gene	d_gene	j_gene	CDR3aa	CDR3nt
.	TRBV3-1/TRBV3-2	.	TRBJ2-6	CASSQGVTGANVLTF	TGTGCCAGCAGCCAAGGAGTTACTGGGGCCAACGTCCTGACTTTC
.	TRBV5-4	.	TRBJ2-5	CASTRYSQETQYF	TGTGCCAGCACCCGTTACTCCCAAGAGACCCAGTACTTC
.	TRBV7-6	.	TRBJ2-7	CASSLADTDAYEQYF	TGTGCCAGCAGCTTAGCCGACACGGATGCCTACGAGCAGTACTTC
.	TRBV24-1	.	TRBJ1-4	CATSDSSGGEKLFF	TGTGCCACCAGTGACAGCTCGGGAGGGGAAAAACTGTTTTTT
.	TRBV7-9	TRBD2	TRBJ2-3	CASSLGTSGPTDTQYF	TGTGCCAGCAGCTTAGGGACTAGCGGACCCACAGATACGCAGTATTTT
.	TRBV5-1	.	TRBJ1-1	CASSLTGNTEAFF	TGCGCCAGCAGCTTGACCGGGAACACTGAAGCTTTCTTT
.	TRBV23-1	TRBD1	TRBJ2-7	CASSPWDRVYEQYF	TGCGCCAGCAGTCCCTGGGACAGGGTTTACGAGCAGTACTTC
.	TRBV14	.	TRBJ1-5	CASSQEGTDRPRNQPQHF	TGTGCCAGCAGCCAAGAGGGCACCGACAGGCCTAGGAATCAGCCCCAGCATTTT
.	TRBV3-1/TRBV3-2	.	TRBJ1-2	CASSQDLGGGGYTF	TGTGCCAGCAGCCAAGATCTGGGGGGTGGTGGCTACACCTTC
.	TRBV24-1	TRBD1	TRBJ2-5	CATSDSVTGEAETQYF	TGTGCCACCAGTGACTCTGTCACAGGGGAAGCAGAGACCCAGTACTTC
.	TRBV11-1	TRBD2	TRBJ2-3	CASSQTSSQYF	TGTGCCAGCAGCCAGACTAGCTCCCAGTATTTT
.	TRBV6-5	.	TRBJ1-2	CASSGGAWEIYGYTF	TGTGCCAGCAGCGGCGGAGCATGGGAGATCTATGGCTACACCTTC
.	TRBV12-3/TRBV12-4	.	TRBJ2-1	CASSEEDEQFF	TGTGCCAGCAGCGAGGAGGATGAGCAGTTCTTC
.	TRBV4-3	.	TRBJ2-1	CASSQQAALSYNEQFF	TGCGCCAGCAGCCAACAGGCAGCCCTGTCCTACAATGAGCAGTTCTTC
.	TRBV10-1	.	TRBJ2-2	CASSQSQGRTGELFF	TGCGCCAGCAGTCAGAGCCAGGGCCGGACCGGGGAGCTGTTTTTT
.	TRBV5-1	TRBD1	TRBJ2-5	CASSLSGTGGQETQYF	TGCGCCAGCAGCTTGTCCGGGACAGGGGGCCAAGAGACCCAGTACTTC
.	TRBV7-9	.	TRBJ1-1	CASSLDFDEAFF	TGTGCCAGCAGCTTAGACTTCGATGAAGCTTTCTTT
.	TRBV11-1	TRBD1	TRBJ2-5	CASSIRQGARETQYF	TGTGCCAGCAGCATACGACAGGGGGCACGGGAGACCCAGTACTTC
.	TRBV5-1	TRBD1	TRBJ1-2	CASSVGQGVYYGYTF	TGCGCCAGCAGCGTGGGACAGGGGGTATACTATGGCTACACCTTC
.	TRBV6-1	.	TRBJ2-3	CASSEIRGTDTQYF	TGTGCCAGCAGTGAAATCAGGGGCACAGATACGCAGTATTTT
once	TRBV20-1	.	TRBJ2-1	CSARRGTEQFF	TGCAGTGCTAGACGCGGGACTGAGCAGTTCTTC
.	TRBV6-5	TRBD2	TRBJ2-1	CASSWSTSGNEQFF	TGTGCCAGCAGTTGGTCGACTAGCGGAAATGAGCAGTTCTTC
.	TRBV4-1	TRBD1	TRBJ1-4	CASSQPQGGYEKLFF	TGCGCCAGCAGCCAACCCCAGGGGGGCTATGAAAAACTGTTTTTT
.	TRBV13	.	TRBJ2-2	CASSPLLGAPGELFF	TGTGCCAGCAGCCCCCTACTGGGGGCGCCCGGGGAGCTGTTTTTT
.	TRBV11-1	TRBD1	TRBJ2-3	CASSPRDRAVVDTQYF	TGTGCCAGCAGCCCCAGGGACAGGGCGGTTGTCGATACGCAGTATTTT
.	TRBV7-3	TRBD2	TRBJ2-1	CASSSLADSYNEQFF	TGTGCCAGCAGCTCCCTAGCGGATTCCTACAATGAGCAGTTCTTC
few	TRBV7-9	TRBD1	TRBJ1-2	CASSQNTGDYGYTF	TGTGCCAGCAGCCAGAATACAGGGGACTATGGCTACACCTTC
.	TRBV6-1	TRBD1	TRBJ2-5	CASSPRGQETQYF	TGTGCCAGCAGCCCCAGGGGGCAAGAGACCCAGTACTTC
.	TRBV5-1	TRBD2	TRBJ2-3	CASSLGAGGTDTQYF	TGCGCCAGCAGCTTGGGTGCGGGGGGCACAGATACGCAGTATTTT
.	TRBV3-1/TRBV3-2	.	TRBJ1-6	CASSQGESPLHF	TGTGCCAGCAGCCAGGGAGAGTCACCCCTCCACTTT
.	TRBV6-5	.	TRBJ2-7	CASINNYYEQYF	TGTGCCAGCATAAACAACTACTACGAGCAGTACTTC
.	TRBV5-6	.	TRBJ1-3	CASSLSAGNTIYF	TGTGCCAGCAGCTTGTCCGCTGGAAACACCATATATTTT
.	TRBV2	.	TRBJ2-1	CASSVDGVPGVDEQFF	TGTGCCAGCAGTGTAGACGGGGTTCCTGGGGTTGATGAGCAGTTCTTC
.	TRBV6-1	.	TRBJ1-1	CASSEAGLGAEAFF	TGTGCCAGCAGTGAAGCGGGGTTGGGAGCTGAAGCTTTCTTT
.	TRBV29-1	TRBD1	TRBJ2-3	CSAGTGGTDTQYF	TGCAGCGCAGGGACAGGAGGCACAGATACGCAGTATTTT
.	TRBV11-3	TRBD2	TRBJ2-2	CASSMGGTDTGELFF	TGTGCCAGCAGCATGGGGGGGACGGACACCGGGGAGCTGTTTTTT
.	TRBV4-1	.	TRBJ1-4	CASSQFQGNEKLFF	TGCGCCAGCAGCCAATTCCAGGGTAATGAAAAACTGTTTTTT
.	TRBV7-9	.	TRBJ1-1	CASSWGRNTEAFF	TGTGCCAGCAGCTGGGGCAGGAACACTGAAGCTTTCTTT
.	TRBV2	.	TRBJ1-5	CASTGVTLWPQHF	TGTGCCAGCACAGGGGTCACCCTTTGGCCCCAGCATTTT
.	TRBV18	.	TRBJ1-5	CASSPRDQGYSNQPQHF	TGTGCCAGCTCACCACGGGACCAGGGGTATAGCAATCAGCCCCAGCATTTT
once	TRBV6-5	TRBD1	TRBJ2-1	CASSYGQGARPEQFF	TGTGCCAGCAGCTATGGACAGGGGGCGCGGCCGGAGCAGTTCTTC
.	TRBV2	TRBD1	TRBJ1-5	CASSEDGQGGGPQHF	TGTGCCAGCAGTGAAGATGGACAGGGGGGGGGACCCCAGCATTTT
once	TRBV7-3	TRBD2	TRBJ2-7	CASSSLAGEEQYF	TGTGCCAGCAGCTCCCTAGCGGGGGAAGAGCAGTACTTC
once	TRBV19	TRBD1	TRBJ2-1	CATKEGTGLYNEQFF	TGTGCCACAAAGGAAGGGACAGGGCTTTACAATGAGCAGTTCTTC
.	TRBV19	.	TRBJ2-5	CASSITGTSQETQYF	TGTGCCAGTAGTATCACCGGGACTTCACAAGAGACCCAGTACTTC
.	TRBV25-1	.	TRBJ1-6	CASSAQENSPLHF	TGTGCCAGCAGTGCCCAAGAGAATTCACCCCTCCACTTT
.	TRBV7-4	.	TRBJ1-5	CAILRRDNQPQHF	TGTGCCATCCTAAGGAGGGACAATCAGCCCCAGCATTTT
.	TRBV3-1/TRBV3-2	TRBD1	TRBJ2-7	CASSQEGQTYEQYF	TGTGCCAGCAGCCAAGAGGGACAGACCTACGAGCAGTACTTC
.	TRBV7-9	.	TRBJ1-6	CASSSASSNTYNSPLHF	TGTGCCAGCAGCTCAGCTTCCAGTAACACCTATAATTCACCCCTCCACTTT
.	TRBV6-6	.	TRBJ2-7	CASSHRDTPYEQYF	TGTGCCAGCAGCCACCGGGACACCCCCTACGAGCAGTACTTC
once	TRBV30	TRBD2	TRBJ2-7	CAWTRPGGELGAPQYF	TGTGCCTGGACACGACCGGGAGGGGAACTGGGGGCTCCGCAGTACTTC
few	TRBV10-3	TRBD1	TRBJ1-2	CATWTGAGPTGGYTF	TGTGCCACCTGGACAGGCGCTGGCCCCACTGGTGGCTACACCTTC
.	TRBV6-6	TRBD1	TRBJ2-1	CASSHPPGQGYNEQFF	TGTGCCAGCAGTCACCCCCCGGGACAGGGCTACAATGAGCAGTTCTTC
few	TRBV24-1	TRBD1	TRBJ1-1	CATSDAGTGDNTEAFF	TGTGCCACCAGTGATGCCGGGACAGGAGATAACACTGAAGCTTTCTTT